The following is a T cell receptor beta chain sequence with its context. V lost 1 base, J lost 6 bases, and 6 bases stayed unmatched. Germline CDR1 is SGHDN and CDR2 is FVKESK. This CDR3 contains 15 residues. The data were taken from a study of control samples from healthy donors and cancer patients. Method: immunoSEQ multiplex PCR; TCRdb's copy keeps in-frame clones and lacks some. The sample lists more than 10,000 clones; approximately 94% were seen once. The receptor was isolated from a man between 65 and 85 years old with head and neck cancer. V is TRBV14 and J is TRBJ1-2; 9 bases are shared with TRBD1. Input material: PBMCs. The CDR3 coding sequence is TGTGCCAGCAGCCAAGGGACAGGGGTTCGAGATGGCTACACCTTC. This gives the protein CASSQGTGVRDGYTF. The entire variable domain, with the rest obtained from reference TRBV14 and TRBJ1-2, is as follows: EAGVTQFPSHSVIEKGQTVTLRCDPISGHDNLYWYRRVMGKEIKFLLHFVKESKQDESGMPNNRFLAERTGGTYSTLKVQPAELEDSGVYFCASSQGTGVRDGYTFGSGTRLTVV.